These T cell receptor beta chains were read from a single sample in a study of identical twins. TCRdb ran MiXCR on the 5' RACE reads and lists one entry per CDR3 protein. The sample lists 500,000 to 650,000 distinct CDR3 sequences, less than 9% occurring once. The same data also went into a second study, on yellow fever vaccine responses in identical twins.

Specimen: PBMCs. These TCRs come from a young woman in good health. The CDR3 runs from the conserved cysteine through the conserved F or W. D genes are given only for firm matches. Clone size is not always given. Where it is, it says once, few, many or a class for expanded clones.

clone_size | j_call | v_call | d_call | cdr3_aa | cdr3_nt
few | TRBJ2-5 | TRBV9 | TRBD2 | CASSANGGEETQYF | TGTGCCAGCAGCGCCAACGGGGGGGAAGAGACCCAGTACTTC
. | TRBJ2-3 | TRBV10-1 | . | CASSRDVVTDTQYF | TGCGCCAGCAGTAGGGACGTCGTCACAGATACGCAGTATTTT
. | TRBJ2-3 | TRBV11-2 | TRBD2 | CASSLVGGGGGTDTQYF | TGTGCCAGCAGCTTAGTAGGCGGCGGGGGGGGCACAGATACGCAGTATTTT
. | TRBJ2-1 | TRBV7-8 | . | CASSQRLLYNEQFF | TGTGCCAGCAGCCAACGCCTACTCTACAATGAGCAGTTCTTC
many | TRBJ2-3 | TRBV6-5 | TRBD1 | CASSPEQGMGTDTQYF | TGTGCCAGCAGCCCCGAACAGGGGATGGGCACAGATACGCAGTATTTT
. | TRBJ2-1 | TRBV7-9 | . | CASQVGGEQFF | TGTGCCAGCCAAGTTGGGGGTGAGCAGTTCTTC
many | TRBJ2-5 | TRBV14 | TRBD2 | CASSQLGLAETQYF | TGTGCCAGCAGCCAACTCGGACTAGCAGAGACCCAGTACTTC
many | TRBJ2-1 | TRBV12-3/TRBV12-4 | TRBD2 | CASSLSLAGGWNEQFF | TGTGCCAGCAGTTTGTCTCTAGCGGGAGGTTGGAATGAGCAGTTCTTC
many | TRBJ2-5 | TRBV12-3/TRBV12-4 | TRBD2 | CASSLGLAEETQYF | TGTGCCAGCAGCTTGGGACTAGCGGAAGAGACCCAGTACTTC
many | TRBJ2-7 | TRBV2 | . | CASSEAAFWDRVPEQYF | TGTGCCAGCAGTGAAGCGGCATTTTGGGACCGTGTCCCCGAGCAGTACTTC
few | TRBJ2-1 | TRBV29-1 | TRBD2 | CSVEVTSGNEQFF | TGCAGCGTGGAAGTAACTAGCGGGAATGAGCAGTTCTTC
many | TRBJ2-1 | TRBV5-1 | TRBD2 | CASSSLAGGYNEQFF | TGCGCCAGCAGCTCCCTAGCGGGAGGTTACAATGAGCAGTTCTTC
many | TRBJ2-7 | TRBV20-1 | TRBD1 | CSARAGTERSYEQYF | TGCAGTGCTAGAGCAGGGACAGAACGATCATACGAGCAGTACTTC
. | TRBJ2-1 | TRBV2 | TRBD2 | CASRGGRNEQFF | TGTGCCTCACGGGGGGGGAGGAATGAGCAGTTCTTC
few | TRBJ2-1 | TRBV7-2 | . | CASSLGFGRHNEQFF | TGTGCCAGCAGCTTAGGTTTCGGCAGGCACAATGAGCAGTTCTTC
few | TRBJ1-4 | TRBV20-1 | . | CSAHGEDSVREKLFF | TGCAGTGCCCACGGGGAGGATTCAGTTCGGGAAAAACTGTTTTTT
many | TRBJ1-1 | TRBV21-1 | . | CAISGGLDTEAFF | TGTGCCATCTCTGGAGGGTTGGACACTGAAGCTTTCTTT
. | TRBJ2-5 | TRBV4-1 | . | CASSLRGAEGETQYF | TGCGCCAGCAGCCTTCGGGGGGCCGAGGGGGAGACCCAGTACTTC
few | TRBJ1-1 | TRBV12-3/TRBV12-4 | . | CASITGAEAFF | TGTGCCAGCATCACGGGGGCGGAAGCTTTCTTT
. | TRBJ2-7 | TRBV7-2 | TRBD2 | CASSLEGRGSQQYF | TGTGCCAGCAGCTTAGAGGGGCGGGGGTCTCAGCAGTACTTC
many | TRBJ1-5 | TRBV10-3 | . | CAISDGRENQPQHF | TGTGCCATCAGTGATGGCAGGGAGAATCAGCCCCAGCATTTT
many | TRBJ2-5 | TRBV12-3/TRBV12-4 | TRBD2 | CASSSYLAGSQETQYF | TGTGCCAGCAGTTCTTATCTAGCGGGATCCCAAGAGACCCAGTACTTC
few | TRBJ2-1 | TRBV20-1 | TRBD2 | CSAGLAGLPYNEQFF | TGCAGTGCTGGACTAGCGGGACTTCCCTACAATGAGCAGTTCTTC
many | TRBJ2-7 | TRBV25-1 | . | CASSEPPGNPSTYEQYF | TGTGCCAGCAGTGAACCTCCGGGAAACCCCTCAACCTACGAGCAGTACTTC
. | TRBJ2-5 | TRBV9 | . | CASSPLGGEETQYF | TGTGCCAGCAGCCCTCTAGGGGGGGAGGAGACCCAGTACTTC
few | TRBJ2-2 | TRBV6-1 | . | CASRLSGFGGTGELFF | TGTGCCAGCAGATTGAGCGGATTTGGGGGGACCGGGGAGCTGTTTTTT
. | TRBJ2-4 | TRBV7-9 | . | CASSLSDRGAKNIQYF | TGTGCCAGCAGCTTATCAGACAGAGGGGCCAAAAACATTCAGTACTTC
. | TRBJ2-1 | TRBV11-2 | . | CASSWGPGDEQFF | TGTGCCAGCAGCTGGGGGCCAGGGGATGAGCAGTTCTTC
few | TRBJ2-1 | TRBV5-1 | TRBD2 | CASSRGGEGRNEQFF | TGCGCCAGCAGCAGGGGCGGGGAGGGCCGTAATGAGCAGTTCTTC
. | TRBJ2-5 | TRBV19 | TRBD2 | CASSIGSSGLRETQYF | TGTGCCAGTAGTATAGGGTCTAGCGGCCTTCGAGAGACCCAGTACTTC
many | TRBJ1-4 | TRBV4-1 | TRBD1 | CASSQEGGSNEKLFF | TGCGCCAGCAGCCAAGAAGGGGGCTCTAATGAAAAACTGTTTTTT
few | TRBJ2-3 | TRBV20-1 | TRBD2 | CSARESRVSSGVKDTQYF | TGCAGTGCTAGAGAGAGCAGGGTGTCTAGCGGGGTGAAAGATACGCAGTATTTT
many | TRBJ1-1 | TRBV6-1 | . | CASKRGRGIGGGTEAFF | TGTGCCAGCAAACGGGGTCGGGGGATCGGCGGGGGTACTGAAGCTTTCTTT
. | TRBJ1-2 | TRBV5-1 | . | CASSLAGTYNYGYTF | TGCGCCAGCAGCTTGGCAGGCACATATAACTATGGCTACACCTTC
. | TRBJ1-2 | TRBV10-3 | . | CAISEPDTQWSYGYTF | TGTGCCATCAGTGAGCCGGACACCCAGTGGAGCTATGGCTACACCTTC
many | TRBJ2-5 | TRBV5-1 | TRBD1 | CASSPGGTGVQETQYF | TGCGCCAGCAGCCCAGGGGGCACAGGGGTACAAGAGACCCAGTACTTC
few | TRBJ1-2 | TRBV4-1 | . | CASSQGRYGYTF | TGCGCCAGCAGCCAAGGGCGCTATGGCTACACCTTC
many | TRBJ1-2 | TRBV2 | . | CASSELNYGYTF | TGTGCCAGCAGTGAACTCAACTATGGCTACACCTTC
few | TRBJ2-1 | TRBV5-1 | TRBD1 | CASSLGGTGGLNEQFF | TGCGCCAGCAGCTTGGGAGGGACAGGGGGCTTAAATGAGCAGTTCTTC
. | TRBJ2-5 | TRBV5-6 | . | CASSLNLPGEIQYF | TGTGCCAGCAGCTTGAACTTGCCCGGGGAGATCCAGTACTTC
few | TRBJ2-1 | TRBV10-3 | TRBD2 | CAIRRTSGNNEQFF | TGTGCCATCAGGAGGACTAGCGGAAACAATGAGCAGTTCTTC
many | TRBJ2-1 | TRBV10-3 | . | CATLQEGVKNEQFF | TGTGCCACCCTCCAGGAGGGTGTCAAAAATGAGCAGTTCTTC
few | TRBJ2-3 | TRBV10-2 | . | CASSESGRPSPDTQYF | TGCGCCAGCAGTGAGTCGGGACGGCCGTCGCCAGATACGCAGTATTTT
few | TRBJ2-7 | TRBV24-1 | TRBD2 | CATSDSSGRALYEQYF | TGTGCCACCAGTGATTCCAGCGGGAGGGCCCTTTACGAGCAGTACTTC
many | TRBJ1-1 | TRBV3-1 | . | CASSHGRTEAFF | TGTGCCAGCAGCCATGGTCGGACTGAAGCTTTCTTT
few | TRBJ2-1 | TRBV13 | . | CASSLSRRAPIYNEQFF | TGTGCCAGCAGCTTATCAAGAAGGGCACCGATCTACAATGAGCAGTTCTTC
. | TRBJ2-2 | TRBV20-1 | TRBD1 | CCASQTRQGRTGELFF | TGCTGTGCTAGCCAAACCCGACAGGGACGCACCGGGGAGCTGTTTTTT
few | TRBJ2-7 | TRBV9 | . | CASSAPSSDEQYF | TGTGCCAGCAGCGCCCCTTCCTCAGACGAGCAGTACTTC
. | TRBJ1-5 | TRBV5-1 | . | CASSPKGRGDNQPQHF | TGCGCCAGCAGCCCGAAGGGCAGGGGTGACAATCAGCCCCAGCATTTT
many | TRBJ2-5 | TRBV12-3/TRBV12-4 | . | CASSSGLLAGETQYF | TGTGCCAGCAGTTCCGGATTGCTAGCCGGTGAGACCCAGTACTTC
few | TRBJ2-1 | TRBV20-1 | . | CSARGQDMYYNEQFF | TGCAGTGCTAGAGGACAGGACATGTACTACAATGAGCAGTTCTTC
. | TRBJ2-2 | TRBV24-1 | . | CVTKDSSGTGELFF | TGTGTCACGAAAGACAGTTCGGGCACCGGGGAGCTGTTTTTT
many | TRBJ2-2 | TRBV20-1 | . | CSAPRTGSGELFF | TGCAGTGCTCCCAGAACAGGTTCCGGGGAGCTGTTTTTT
. | TRBJ2-1 | TRBV7-6 | TRBD2 | CASSLGTFAGGGNVQFF | TGTGCCAGCAGCTTAGGCACGTTTGCGGGAGGGGGAAATGTGCAGTTCTTC
few | TRBJ2-1 | TRBV15 | . | CATRQYNEQFF | TGTGCCACCAGACAGTACAATGAGCAGTTCTTC
. | TRBJ2-1 | TRBV11-3 | . | CASSSGDNAYNEQFF | TGTGCCAGCAGTTCGGGGGACAACGCCTACAATGAGCAGTTCTTC
few | TRBJ2-1 | TRBV9 | . | CASSKQVHEQFF | TGTGCCAGCAGCAAACAAGTCCATGAGCAGTTCTTC
few | TRBJ2-7 | TRBV7-9 | . | CASSIQRALDEQYF | TGTGCCAGCAGCATACAGCGGGCCTTGGACGAGCAGTACTTC